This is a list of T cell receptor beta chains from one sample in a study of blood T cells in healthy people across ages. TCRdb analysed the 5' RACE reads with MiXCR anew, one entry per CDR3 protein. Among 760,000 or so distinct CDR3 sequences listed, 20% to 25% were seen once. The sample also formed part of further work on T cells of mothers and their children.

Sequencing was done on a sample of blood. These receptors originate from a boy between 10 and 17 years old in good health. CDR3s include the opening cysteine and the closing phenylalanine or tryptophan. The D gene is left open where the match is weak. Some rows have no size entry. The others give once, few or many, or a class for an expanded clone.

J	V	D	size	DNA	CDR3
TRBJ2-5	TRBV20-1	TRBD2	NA	TGCAGTGCTGGGGGGGGACGGATTCAAGAGACCCTGTACTTC	CSAGGGRIQETLYF
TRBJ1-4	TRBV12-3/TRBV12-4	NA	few	TGTGCCAGCAGCTTAGAGGGACCGGGAAATGAAAAACTGTTTTTT	CASSLEGPGNEKLFF
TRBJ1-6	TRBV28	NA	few	TGTGCCAGCAGTCCCAGGGACGGGGGTTCACCCCTCCACTTT	CASSPRDGGSPLHF
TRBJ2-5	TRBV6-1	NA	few	TGTGCCAGCAGTGCGCGGGTCTCGGGGGAGACCCAGTACTTC	CASSARVSGETQYF
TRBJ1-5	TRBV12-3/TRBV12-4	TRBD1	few	TGTGCCAGCAGTGGGGACAGCCACAATCAGCCCCAGCATTTT	CASSGDSHNQPQHF
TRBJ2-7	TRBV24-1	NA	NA	TGTGCCACCAGTGACTCCTTGCTCTCCGAGCAGTACTTC	CATSDSLLSEQYF
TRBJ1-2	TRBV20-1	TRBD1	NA	TGCAGTGCTAGAGATGGGACAGGGCGGTCGACCGTTTACTATGGCTACACCTTC	CSARDGTGRSTVYYGYTF
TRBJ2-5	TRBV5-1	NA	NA	TGCGCCAGCAGCTTGGCCGCACGGGGGATCCAAGAGACCCAGTACTTC	CASSLAARGIQETQYF
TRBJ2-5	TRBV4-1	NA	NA	TGCGCCAGCAGCCAGATGATTCTGGTCCCAGAGACCCAGTACTTC	CASSQMILVPETQYF
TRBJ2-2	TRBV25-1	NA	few	TGTGCCAGCAGTGATGGAAGAGGGATCACCGGGGAGCTGTTTTTT	CASSDGRGITGELFF
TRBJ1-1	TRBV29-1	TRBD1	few	TGCAGCGTCGGGACAGGGAGGACTGAAGCTTTCTTT	CSVGTGRTEAFF
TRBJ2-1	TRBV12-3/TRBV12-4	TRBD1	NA	TGTGCCAGCGGTCTTCAAGGGACAGGGGCAGTCGAGCAGTTCTTC	CASGLQGTGAVEQFF
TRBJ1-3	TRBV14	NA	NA	TGTGCCAGCAGCCTTCTGAGTTTGGTCCCGAAGAGAAACACCATATATTTT	CASSLLSLVPKRNTIYF
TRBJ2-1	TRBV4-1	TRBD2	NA	TGCGCCAGCAGCCAATGGGGACTAGCGGGAGGACCGCAGGTGGATGAGCAGTTCTTC	CASSQWGLAGGPQVDEQFF
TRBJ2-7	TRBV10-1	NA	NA	TGCGCCAGCAGTGAGTCGGGTAGCGGCGGGACCTACGAGCAGTACTTC	CASSESGSGGTYEQYF
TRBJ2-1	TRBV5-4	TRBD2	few	TGTGCCAGCACCCGCACTAGCGGGCTACCTTTGGATGAGCAGTTCTTC	CASTRTSGLPLDEQFF
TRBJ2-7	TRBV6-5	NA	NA	TGTGCCAGCAGTTACTCTGGCAGGGGAACCTACGAGCAGTACTTC	CASSYSGRGTYEQYF
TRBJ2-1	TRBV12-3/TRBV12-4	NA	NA	TGTGCCAGCAGAAGGGGTGGAGTTCAGCGGGCCAACAATGAGCAGTTCTTC	CASRRGGVQRANNEQFF
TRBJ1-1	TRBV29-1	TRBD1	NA	TGCAGCGTTTCTGACAGGGGAGGCACTGAAGCTTTCTTT	CSVSDRGGTEAFF
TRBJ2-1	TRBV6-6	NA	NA	TGTGCCAGCAGTTATATAGACAGATCAAGTGAGCAGTTCTTC	CASSYIDRSSEQFF
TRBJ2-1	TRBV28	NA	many	TGTGCCAGCACCTTGGGTCAAGGATACAATGAGCAGTTCTTC	CASTLGQGYNEQFF
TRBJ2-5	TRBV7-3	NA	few	TGTGCCAGCAGCCAGGCCGGGCAAGAGACCCAGTACTTC	CASSQAGQETQYF
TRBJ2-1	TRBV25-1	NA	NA	TGTGCCAGCAGTGAAGGGGATCGGGCGCAGTTCTTC	CASSEGDRAQFF
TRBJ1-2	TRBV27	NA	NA	TGTGCCAGCAGTTTATGGGCGGGGGCCTATGGCTACACCTTC	CASSLWAGAYGYTF
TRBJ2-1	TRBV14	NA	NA	TGTGCCAGCAGCCAAGTCGGCGGCTACAATGAGCAGTTCTTC	CASSQVGGYNEQFF
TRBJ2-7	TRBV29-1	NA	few	TGCAGCGTTGAGCAGGGATCCCCTAGCGAGCAGTACTTC	CSVEQGSPSEQYF
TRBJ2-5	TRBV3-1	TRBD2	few	TGTGCCAGCAGTCAACTAGCGGGAGGGCCGGGAGAGTTCTTC	CASSQLAGGPGEFF
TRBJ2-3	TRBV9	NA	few	TGTGCCAGCAGCGTAGGCGGGGCCCCAGATACGCAGTATTTT	CASSVGGAPDTQYF
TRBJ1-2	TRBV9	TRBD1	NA	TGTGCCAGCAGCGTAGCGGGACAGGGGGCTTCTAACTATGGCTACACCTTC	CASSVAGQGASNYGYTF
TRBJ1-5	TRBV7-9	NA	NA	TGTGCCAGCAGCTTAGGGGGGGAGGAGCAGCCCCGGCATTTT	CASSLGGEEQPRHF
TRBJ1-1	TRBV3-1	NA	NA	TGTGCCAGCAGCTATTTGGGAGTTGAAGCTTTCTTT	CASSYLGVEAFF
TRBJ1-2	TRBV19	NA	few	TGTGCCAGTATTTCAAGTGGGCTGACCAACTATGGCTACACCTTC	CASISSGLTNYGYTF
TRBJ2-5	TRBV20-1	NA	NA	TGCAGTGCTAACCCTCCGGAGGGCCAGCTCAGGACCCAGTACTTC	CSANPPEGQLRTQYF
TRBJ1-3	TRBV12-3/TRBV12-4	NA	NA	TGTGCCAGCAGTTTGCGGACATACACTGGAAACACCATATATTTT	CASSLRTYTGNTIYF
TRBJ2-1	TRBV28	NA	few	TGTGCCAGCAGTTCTGGGGGAACAGTGGTCGATGAGCAGTTCTTC	CASSSGGTVVDEQFF
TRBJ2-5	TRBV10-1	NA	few	TGCGCCAGCAGTGAGATGGAGACCCAGTACTTC	CASSEMETQYF
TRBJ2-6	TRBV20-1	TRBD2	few	TGCAGTGCTAGAGATGGAGGCCTAGCGGGAACTGGGGCCAACGTCCTGACTTTC	CSARDGGLAGTGANVLTF
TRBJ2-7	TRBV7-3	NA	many	TGTGCCAGCAGCTTTAATATTGGGTCCGAGCAGTACTTC	CASSFNIGSEQYF
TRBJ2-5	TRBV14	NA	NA	TGTGCCAGCAGCCAAGCCAGGATACAAGAGACCCAGTACTTC	CASSQARIQETQYF
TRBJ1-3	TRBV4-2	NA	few	TGTGCCAGCAGCTCCTCCGACACCCCTGGAAACACCATATATTTT	CASSSSDTPGNTIYF
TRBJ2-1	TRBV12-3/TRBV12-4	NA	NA	TGTGCCAGCAGAGACAGGTGGAAAAGATACAATGAGCAGTTCTTC	CASRDRWKRYNEQFF